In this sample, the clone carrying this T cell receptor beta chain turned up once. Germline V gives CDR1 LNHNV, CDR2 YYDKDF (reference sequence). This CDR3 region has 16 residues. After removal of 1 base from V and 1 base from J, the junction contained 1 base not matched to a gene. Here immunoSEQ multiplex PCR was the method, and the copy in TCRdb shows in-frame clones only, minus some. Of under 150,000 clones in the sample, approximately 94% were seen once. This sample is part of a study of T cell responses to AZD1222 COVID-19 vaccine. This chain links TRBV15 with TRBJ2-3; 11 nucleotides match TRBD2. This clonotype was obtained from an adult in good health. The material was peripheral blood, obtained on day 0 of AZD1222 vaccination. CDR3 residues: CATSRVAGGGTDTQYF. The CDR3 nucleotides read TGTGCCACCAGCAGAGTAGCGGGGGGGGGCACAGATACGCAGTATTTT. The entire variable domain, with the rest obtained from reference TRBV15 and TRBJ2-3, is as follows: DAMVIQNPRYQVTQFGKPVTLSCSQTLNHNVMYWYQQKSSQAPKLLFHYYDKDFNNEADTPDNFQSRRPNTSFCFLDIRSPGLGDTAMYLCATSRVAGGGTDTQYFGPGTRLTVL.